This entry concerns a single TCR beta chain. Its antigen remains undetermined. The sample holds no much larger clone one base away, and base qualities are not on file. The sample's time point, from its label and the paper: about 28 days (+/-7) after the second vaccine dose. AZD1222 recipients with second doses at about 4 weeks or about 12 weeks were pooled, because spike-specific TCR depth and breadth did not differ between schedules. Vaccinee samples came from UK trials COV001 and COV002, including a single-blind randomized controlled phase 2/3 trial of AZD1222 (ChAdOx1 nCoV-19) in healthy adults. For TCRbeta chain sequencing, PBMC samples from trial participants were taken at day 0 and at day 28 after the second dose. The CDR3 regions of human TCRbeta chains were subjected to immunosequencing. The original pipeline was this. Repertoire TCRs were checked for matches against a reference library of SARS-CoV-2-specific TCRs that had been generated using the MIRA antigen-specificity platform. Breadth was defined as the fraction of unique TCRs that were SARS-CoV-2-associated. Depth was defined as the fraction of total T cells that were SARS-CoV-2-associated. Each spike-specific TCR was assigned to its reactive spike region and to a CD4 or CD8 class using the MIRA data. Log10-transformed breadth and depth values were compared by one-way ANOVA with Sidak's multiple comparisons tests. Not all clones reach the TCRdb copy of this immuneACCESS table, which keeps in-frame sequences only. Checked studies attribute under half of the gap to unresolved V genes and leave the rest unexplained. V and J calls and clone size are those listed in that table; D and trimming were worked out from the DNA. This sample lists some 98,000 clones; roughly 90% were detected once. The ten top clones hold roughly 15% of the sample.

The CDR3, cysteine through phenylalanine, is 11 amino acids long. The sequence is cut down to CDR3 DNA, 33 bases in frame from base 1. Per the germline V gene, MNHNS is the CDR1 and SASEGT is the CDR2. The trim is 0 bases for V and 16 bases for J, with a gap of 10 bases between the germline ends. The data were obtained in a study of T cell responses to AZD1222 COVID-19 vaccine (dated by TCRdb to the early 2020s). Context from the whole study: TCR sequencing was performed for more than 230 trial participants, of whom 200 to 220 were given two doses of AZD1222 and some 26 were given two doses of MenACWY control vaccine. Trial participants were enrolled by age into 18-55, 56-69 and 70-plus year subgroups, with about 150, 28 and 57 TCR-sequenced participants respectively.

Here is what the overall study found, with its caveats: Conclusions about previously exposed vaccinees were limited because only a handful of AZD1222 recipients were SARS-CoV-2 seropositive at baseline. Spike-specific TCR breadth and depth rose significantly after two AZD1222 doses compared with day 0 and with MenACWY recipients. Epitopes outside the regions mutated in the B.1.351 and B.1.1.7 variants were reportedly recognized by nearly half of the unique spike-specific TCRs. Vaccine-associated CD4 TCRs spanned the whole spike protein, with dominant responses in regions 160-218 and 743-854. In the small 56-69-year group, the increase in depth fell short of significance, most likely because of low power. Because no day 14 peak-response samples were available, the repertoires could be characterized only after the peak T cell response. Participants were mostly white British and included more females than males, and it was suggested by the authors that clonal diversity may have been underestimated.

The source material was peripheral blood, sampled 28 days after the second AZD1222 dose. This clonotype was obtained from an adult who received the AZD1222 COVID-19 vaccine. The V gene is TRBV6-1 and the J gene is TRBJ2-1; no D gene call is confident. The CDR3 reads as follows: CASSEAPRYFF. The nucleotides are TGTGCCAGCAGTGAAGCCCCCCGGTATTTCTTC.